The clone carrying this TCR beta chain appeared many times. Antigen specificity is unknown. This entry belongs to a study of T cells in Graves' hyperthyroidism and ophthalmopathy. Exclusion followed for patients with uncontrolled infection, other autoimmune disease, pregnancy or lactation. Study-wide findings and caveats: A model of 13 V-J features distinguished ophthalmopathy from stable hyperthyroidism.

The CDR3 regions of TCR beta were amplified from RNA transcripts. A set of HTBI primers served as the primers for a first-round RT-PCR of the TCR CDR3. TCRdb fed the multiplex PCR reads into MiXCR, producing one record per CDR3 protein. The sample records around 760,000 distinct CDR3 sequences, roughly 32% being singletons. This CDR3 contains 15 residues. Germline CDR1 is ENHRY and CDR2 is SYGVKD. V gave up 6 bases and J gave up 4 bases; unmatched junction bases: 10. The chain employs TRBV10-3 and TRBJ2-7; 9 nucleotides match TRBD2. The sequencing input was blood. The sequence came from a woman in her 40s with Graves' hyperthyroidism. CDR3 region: CAIRDTGTSRYEQYF. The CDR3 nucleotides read TGTGCCATCAGAGACACCGGGACTAGCAGATACGAGCAGTACTTC.